This T cell receptor (beta chain) was identified during a study of shared clonotypes between healthy human individuals. The deep-level immunoSEQ assay was used. Genomic DNA of every subset was divided equally among multiple immunoSEQ plates. Clones were sequenced by immunoSEQ multiplex PCR, and TCRdb holds only the in-frame ones, with some missing. The table lists more than 400,000 clones, 70% to 85% of them singletons. The donors were adults (healthy and HIV-negative) with no recent acute infections or vaccinations. This CDR3 contains 18 residues. The germline gives CDR1 SGHNT, CDR2 YENEEA. V was pared by 1 base and J by 0 bases, with 8 bases of the junction left unmatched. Remarks on this clone: Its antigen is still unknown.

Study results and limitations: Limited genetic and exposure-history diversity came from having few donors.

The gene calls are TRBV11-3 and TRBJ2-2, with 7 bases fitting TRBD1. The clonotype originates from a woman aged 40 to 55 in good health. Some clones in this sample may be carry-over from other donors' samples. The specimen sequenced was PBMCs. The CDR3: CASSLVVLGQPNTGELFF. The CDR3 DNA reads TGTGCCAGCAGCTTAGTTGTCCTGGGACAGCCGAACACCGGGGAGCTGTTTTTT.